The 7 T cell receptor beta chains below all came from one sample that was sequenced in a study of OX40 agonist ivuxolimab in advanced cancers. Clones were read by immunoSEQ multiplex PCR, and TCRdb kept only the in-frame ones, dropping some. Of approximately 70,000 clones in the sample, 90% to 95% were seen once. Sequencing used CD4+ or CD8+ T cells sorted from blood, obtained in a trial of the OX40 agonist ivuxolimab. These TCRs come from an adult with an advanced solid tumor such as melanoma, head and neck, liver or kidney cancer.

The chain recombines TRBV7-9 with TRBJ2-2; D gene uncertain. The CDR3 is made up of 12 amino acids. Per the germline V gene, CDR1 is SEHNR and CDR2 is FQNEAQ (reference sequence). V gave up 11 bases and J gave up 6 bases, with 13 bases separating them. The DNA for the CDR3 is TGTGCCTTCCGAGAGGCGCCCGGGGAGCTGTTTTTT. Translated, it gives CAFREAPGELFF. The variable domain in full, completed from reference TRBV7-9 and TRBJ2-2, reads DTGVSQNPRHKITKRGQNVTFRCDPISEHNRLYWYRQTLGQGPEFLTYFQNEAQLEKSRLLSDRFSAERPKGSFSTLEIQRTEQGDSAMYLCAFREAPGELFFGEGSRLTVL.

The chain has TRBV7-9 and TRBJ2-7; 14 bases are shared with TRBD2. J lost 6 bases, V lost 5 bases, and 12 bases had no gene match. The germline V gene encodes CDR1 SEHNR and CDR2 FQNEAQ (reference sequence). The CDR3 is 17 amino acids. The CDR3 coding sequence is TGTGCCAGCAGCGCACGACTAGCGGGAGGGCTTTTCCTCGAGCAGTACTTC. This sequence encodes CASSARLAGGLFLEQYF.

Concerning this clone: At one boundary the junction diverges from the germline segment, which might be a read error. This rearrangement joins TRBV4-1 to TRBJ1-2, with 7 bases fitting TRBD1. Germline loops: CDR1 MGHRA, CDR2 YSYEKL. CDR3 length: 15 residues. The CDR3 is CASSQDSGGNSGYTF. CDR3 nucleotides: TGCGCCAGCAGCCAAGATTCAGGGGGGAACTCTGGCTACACCTTC.

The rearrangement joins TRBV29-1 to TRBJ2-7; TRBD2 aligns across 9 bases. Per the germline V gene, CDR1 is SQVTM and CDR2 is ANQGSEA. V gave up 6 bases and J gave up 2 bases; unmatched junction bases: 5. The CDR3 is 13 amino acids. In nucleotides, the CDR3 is TGCAGCGTCCTAGCGGGGACGACCTACGAGCAGTACTTC. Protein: CSVLAGTTYEQYF.

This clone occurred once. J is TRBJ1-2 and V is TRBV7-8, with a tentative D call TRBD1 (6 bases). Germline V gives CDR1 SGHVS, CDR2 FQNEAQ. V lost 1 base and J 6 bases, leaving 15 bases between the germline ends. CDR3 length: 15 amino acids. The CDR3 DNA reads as TGTGCCAGCAGCTTAGTGGGGGGCGACGAAGATGGCTACACCTTC. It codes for CASSLVGGDEDGYTF.

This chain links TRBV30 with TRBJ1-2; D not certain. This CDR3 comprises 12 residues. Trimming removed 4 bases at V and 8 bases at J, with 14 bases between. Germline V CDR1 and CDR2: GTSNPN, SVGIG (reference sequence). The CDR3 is CAWNVGPDGYTF. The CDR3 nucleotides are TGTGCCTGGAACGTCGGACCTGACGGCTACACCTTC. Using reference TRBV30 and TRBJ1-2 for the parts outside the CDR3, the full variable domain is SQTIHQWPATLVQPVGSPLSLECTVEGTSNPNLYWYRQAAGRGLQLLFYSVGIGQISSEVPQNLSASRPQDRQFILSSKKLLLSDSGFYLCAWNVGPDGYTFGSGTRLTVV.

CDR3 in DNA: TGTGCCAGCAGTTTCCGTTTAAGTAGCACAGATACGCAGTATTTT. Translating it yields CASSFRLSSTDTQYF. The chain links TRBV28 to TRBJ2-3; D is ambiguous. This CDR3 spans 15 amino acids. Looked up from germline, CDR1 is MDHEN and CDR2 is SYDVKM. The V and J ends lost 3 bases and 0 bases respectively, with 10 bases between them. The full variable domain, rest sourced from reference TRBV28 and TRBJ2-3, is DVKVTQSSRYLVKRTGEKVFLECVQDMDHENMFWYRQDPGLGLRLIYFSYDVKMKEKGDIPEGYSVSREKKERFSLILESASTNQTSMYLCASSFRLSSTDTQYFGPGTRLTVL.